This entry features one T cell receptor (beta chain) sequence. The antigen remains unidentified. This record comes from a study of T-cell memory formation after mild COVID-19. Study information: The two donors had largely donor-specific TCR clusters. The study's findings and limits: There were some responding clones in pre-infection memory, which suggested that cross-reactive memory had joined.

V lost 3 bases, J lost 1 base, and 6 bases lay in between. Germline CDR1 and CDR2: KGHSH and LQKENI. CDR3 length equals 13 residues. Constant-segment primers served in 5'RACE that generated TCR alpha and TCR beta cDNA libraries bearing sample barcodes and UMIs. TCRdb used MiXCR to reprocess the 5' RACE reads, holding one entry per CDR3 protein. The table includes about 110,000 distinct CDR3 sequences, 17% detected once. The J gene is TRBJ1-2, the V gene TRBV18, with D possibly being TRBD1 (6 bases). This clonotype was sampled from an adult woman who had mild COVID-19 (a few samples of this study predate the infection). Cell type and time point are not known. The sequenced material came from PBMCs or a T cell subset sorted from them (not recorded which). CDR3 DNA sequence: TGTGCCAGCTCACCGGACAGTAACTATGGCTACACCTTC. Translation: CASSPDSNYGYTF. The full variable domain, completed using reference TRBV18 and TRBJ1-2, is NAGVMQNPRHLVRRRGQEARLRCSPMKGHSHVYWYRQLPEEGLKFMVYLQKENIIDESGMPKERFSAEFPKEGPSILRIQQVVRGDSAAYFCASSPDSNYGYTFGSGTRLTVV.